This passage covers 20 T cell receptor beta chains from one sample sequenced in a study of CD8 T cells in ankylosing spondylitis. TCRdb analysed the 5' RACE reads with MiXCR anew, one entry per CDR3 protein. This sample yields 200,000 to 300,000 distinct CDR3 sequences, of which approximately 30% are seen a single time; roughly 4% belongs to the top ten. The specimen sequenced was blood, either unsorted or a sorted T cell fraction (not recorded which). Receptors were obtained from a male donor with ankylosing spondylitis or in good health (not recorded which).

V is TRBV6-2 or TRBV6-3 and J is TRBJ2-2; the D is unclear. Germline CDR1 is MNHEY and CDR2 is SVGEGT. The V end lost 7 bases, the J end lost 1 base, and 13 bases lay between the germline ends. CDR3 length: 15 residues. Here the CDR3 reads CASTLMVGNTGELFF. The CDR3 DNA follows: TGTGCCAGCACCCTTATGGTGGGGAACACCGGGGAGCTGTTTTTT.

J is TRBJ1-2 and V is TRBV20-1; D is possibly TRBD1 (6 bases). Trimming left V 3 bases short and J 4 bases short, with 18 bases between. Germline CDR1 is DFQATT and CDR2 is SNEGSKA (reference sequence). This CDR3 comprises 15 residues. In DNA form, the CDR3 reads TGCAGTGCTAGCCATAAAGGGGGGGCCTCCTATGGCTACACCTTC. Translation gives CSASHKGGASYGYTF.

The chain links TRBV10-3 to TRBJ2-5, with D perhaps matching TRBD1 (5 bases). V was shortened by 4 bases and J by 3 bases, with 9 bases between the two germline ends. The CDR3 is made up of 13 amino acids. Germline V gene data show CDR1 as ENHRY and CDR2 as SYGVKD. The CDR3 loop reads CAISVGEKETQYF. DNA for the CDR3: TGTGCCATCAGTGTAGGGGAAAAAGAGACCCAGTACTTC.

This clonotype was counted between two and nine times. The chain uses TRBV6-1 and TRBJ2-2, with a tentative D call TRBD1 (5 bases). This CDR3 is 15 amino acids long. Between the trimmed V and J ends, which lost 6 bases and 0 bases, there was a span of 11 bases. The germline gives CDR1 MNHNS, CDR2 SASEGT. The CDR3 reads CASSKGLANTGELFF. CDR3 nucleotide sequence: TGTGCCAGCAGCAAGGGGCTCGCGAACACCGGGGAGCTGTTTTTT.

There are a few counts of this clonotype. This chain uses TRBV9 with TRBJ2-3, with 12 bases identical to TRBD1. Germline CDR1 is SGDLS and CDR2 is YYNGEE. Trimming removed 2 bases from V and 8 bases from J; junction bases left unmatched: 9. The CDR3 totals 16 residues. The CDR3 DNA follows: TGTGCCAGCAGCGTCCCGGGACAGGGGGCACCACCTACGCAGTATTTT. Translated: CASSVPGQGAPPTQYF.

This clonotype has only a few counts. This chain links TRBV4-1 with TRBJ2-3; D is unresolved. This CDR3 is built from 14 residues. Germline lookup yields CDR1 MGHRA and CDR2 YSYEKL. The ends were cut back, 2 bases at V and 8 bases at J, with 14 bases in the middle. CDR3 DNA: TGCGCCAGCAGCCAAATAGGTCCTAAAGTTACGCAGTATTTT. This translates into CASSQIGPKVTQYF.

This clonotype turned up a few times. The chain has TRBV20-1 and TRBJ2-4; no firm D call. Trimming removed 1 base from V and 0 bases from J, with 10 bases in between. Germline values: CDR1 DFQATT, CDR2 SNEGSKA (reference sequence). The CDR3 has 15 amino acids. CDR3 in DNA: TGCAGTGCTAGAGTGGCGGTTTTAGCCAAAAACATTCAGTACTTC. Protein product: CSARVAVLAKNIQYF.

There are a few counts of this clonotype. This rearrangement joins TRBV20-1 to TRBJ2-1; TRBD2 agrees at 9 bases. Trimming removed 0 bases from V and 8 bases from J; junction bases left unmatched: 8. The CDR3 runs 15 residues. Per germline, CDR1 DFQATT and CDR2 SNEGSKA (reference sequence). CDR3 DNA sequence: TGCAGTGCTAGAGACGGGACTAGCTCTTCCCATGAGCAGTTCTTC. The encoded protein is CSARDGTSSSHEQFF.

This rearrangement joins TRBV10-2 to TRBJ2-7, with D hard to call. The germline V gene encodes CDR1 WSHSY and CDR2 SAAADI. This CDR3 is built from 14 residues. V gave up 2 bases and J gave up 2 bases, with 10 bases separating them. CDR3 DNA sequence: TGCGCCAGCAGTGAGAAGCTTGCCCCCTACGAGCAGTACTTC. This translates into CASSEKLAPYEQYF.

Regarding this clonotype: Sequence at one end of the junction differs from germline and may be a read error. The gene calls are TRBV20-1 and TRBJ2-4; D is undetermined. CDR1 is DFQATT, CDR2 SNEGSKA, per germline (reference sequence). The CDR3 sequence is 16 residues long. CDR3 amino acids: CCARDGTDQAKNIQYF. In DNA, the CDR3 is TGCTGTGCTAGAGATGGAACAGATCAAGCCAAAAACATTCAGTACTTC.

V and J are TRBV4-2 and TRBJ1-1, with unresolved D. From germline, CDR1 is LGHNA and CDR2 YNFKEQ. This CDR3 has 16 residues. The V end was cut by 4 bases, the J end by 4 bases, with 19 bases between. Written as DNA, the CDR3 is TGTGCCAGCAGCCCCGACCCAGGTTCGAGGGCCACTGAAGCTTTCTTT. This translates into CASSPDPGSRATEAFF.

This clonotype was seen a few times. The CDR3 sequence: CAISEMQGSSPLHF. As DNA, the CDR3 is TGTGCCATCAGTGAGATGCAGGGGAGTTCACCCCTCCACTTT. This chain links TRBV10-3 with TRBJ1-6; TRBD1 is a possible D gene (6 bases). The V and J ends lost 2 bases and 9 bases respectively, with 11 bases between them. The CDR3 consists of 14 residues. Germline V gene lookup returns CDR1 ENHRY and CDR2 SYGVKD.

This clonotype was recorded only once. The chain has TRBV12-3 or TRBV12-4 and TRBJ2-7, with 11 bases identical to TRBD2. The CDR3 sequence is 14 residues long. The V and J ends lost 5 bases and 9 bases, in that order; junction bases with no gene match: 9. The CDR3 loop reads CASSLATSGGGQYF. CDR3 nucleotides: TGTGCCAGCAGTCTGGCCACTAGCGGGGGTGGGCAGTACTTC.

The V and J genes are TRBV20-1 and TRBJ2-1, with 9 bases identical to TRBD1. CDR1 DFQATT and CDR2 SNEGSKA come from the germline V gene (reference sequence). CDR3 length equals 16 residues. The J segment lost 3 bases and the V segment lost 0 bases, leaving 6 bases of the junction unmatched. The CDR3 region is CSARDFGTGFYNEQFF. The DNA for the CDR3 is TGCAGTGCTAGAGATTTCGGGACAGGGTTCTACAATGAGCAGTTCTTC.

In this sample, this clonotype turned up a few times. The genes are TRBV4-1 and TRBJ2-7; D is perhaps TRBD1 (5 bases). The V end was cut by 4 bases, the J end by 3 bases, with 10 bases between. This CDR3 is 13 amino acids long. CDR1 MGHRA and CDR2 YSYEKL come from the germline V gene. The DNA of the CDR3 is TGCGCCAGCAGCCGACAGCTAGACTACGAGCAGTACTTC. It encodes CASSRQLDYEQYF.

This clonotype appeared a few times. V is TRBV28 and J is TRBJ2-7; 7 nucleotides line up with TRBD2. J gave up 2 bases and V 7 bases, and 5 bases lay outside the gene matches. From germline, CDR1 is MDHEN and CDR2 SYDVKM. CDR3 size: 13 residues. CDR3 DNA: TGTGCCAGCACCTTGGGGGGGACCTACGAGCAGTACTTC. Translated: CASTLGGTYEQYF.

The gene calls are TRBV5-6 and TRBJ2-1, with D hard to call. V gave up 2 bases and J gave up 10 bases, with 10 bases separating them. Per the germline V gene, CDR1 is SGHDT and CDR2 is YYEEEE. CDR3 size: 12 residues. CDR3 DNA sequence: TGTGCCAGCAGCTTCGGTGACGGGGAGCAGTTCTTC. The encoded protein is CASSFGDGEQFF.

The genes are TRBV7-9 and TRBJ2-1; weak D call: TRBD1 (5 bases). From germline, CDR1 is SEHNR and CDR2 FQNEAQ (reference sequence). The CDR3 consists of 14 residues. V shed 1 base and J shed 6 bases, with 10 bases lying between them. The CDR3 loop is CASSLVPGFNEQFF. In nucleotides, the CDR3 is TGTGCCAGCAGCTTAGTCCCAGGGTTCAATGAGCAGTTCTTC.

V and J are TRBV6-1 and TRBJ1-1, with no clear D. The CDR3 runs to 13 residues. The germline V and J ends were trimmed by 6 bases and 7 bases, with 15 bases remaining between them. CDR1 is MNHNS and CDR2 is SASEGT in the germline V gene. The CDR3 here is CASSDLWAYEAFF. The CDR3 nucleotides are TGTGCCAGCAGCGACTTGTGGGCCTATGAAGCTTTCTTT.

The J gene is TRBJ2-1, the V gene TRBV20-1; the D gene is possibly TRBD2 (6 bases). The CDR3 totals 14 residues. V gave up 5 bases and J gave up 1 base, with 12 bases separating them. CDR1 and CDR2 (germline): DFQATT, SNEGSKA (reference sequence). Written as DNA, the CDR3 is TGCAGTGCTCTAAGACTAGATTCCTACAATGAGCAGTTCTTC. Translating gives CSALRLDSYNEQFF.